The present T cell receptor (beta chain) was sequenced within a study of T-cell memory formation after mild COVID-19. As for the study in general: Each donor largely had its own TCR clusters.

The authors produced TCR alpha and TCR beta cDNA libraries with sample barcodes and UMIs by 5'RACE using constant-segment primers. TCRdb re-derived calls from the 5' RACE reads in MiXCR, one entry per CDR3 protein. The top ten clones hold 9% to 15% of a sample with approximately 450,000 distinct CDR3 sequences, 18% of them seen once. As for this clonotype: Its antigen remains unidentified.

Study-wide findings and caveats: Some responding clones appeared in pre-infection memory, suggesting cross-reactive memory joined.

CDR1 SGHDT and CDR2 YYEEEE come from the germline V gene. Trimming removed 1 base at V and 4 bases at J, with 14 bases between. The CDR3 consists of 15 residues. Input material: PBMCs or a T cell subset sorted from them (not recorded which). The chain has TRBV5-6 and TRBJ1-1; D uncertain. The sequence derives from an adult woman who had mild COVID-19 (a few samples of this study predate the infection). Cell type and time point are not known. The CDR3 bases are TGTGCCAGCAGCTTGAGGGCACCCTCCTCCACTGAAGCTTTCTTT. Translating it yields CASSLRAPSSTEAFF.